Here is one TCR beta chain with its context. This specimen belongs to a study of blood T cell repertoires in COVID-19. Study overall: Acute-phase and convalescent COVID-19 samples originated in the United States, Italy and Spain. From T cells, B-cell-depleted T cells, or PBMCs came the material, which was cDNA or gDNA.

Authors' processing steps: How many nucleated cells were present was estimated from reference gene primer amplification. TCRdb keeps only in-frame clones here, not all; method: immunoSEQ multiplex PCR. V, J and clone size are those of that table, while D and trimming were read from the DNA. This table has approximately 290,000 clones, 80% to 95% appearing once. Followed over time, Seattle patients had been enrolled while infection was active. V was pared by 5 bases and J by 3 bases, with 3 bases of the junction left unmatched. The CDR3 sequence is 15 residues long. The germline CDR1 and CDR2 sequences are LGHNT and FRNRAP.

The chain carries TRBV12-5 and TRBJ2-2, with 10 bases lining up with TRBD2. What was sequenced was peripheral blood. This TCR was recovered from a woman in her thirties with COVID-19, enrolled during active disease. DNA for the CDR3: TGTGCTAGTGGTAGCGGGAGGGCTTACACCGGGGAGCTGTTTTTT. This translates into CASGSGRAYTGELFF. Looking up the rest from reference TRBV12-5 and TRBJ2-2 gives the full variable domain: DARVTQTPRHKVTEMGQEVTMRCQPILGHNTVFWYRQTMMQGLELLAYFRNRAPLDDSGMPKDRFSAEMPDATLATLKIQPSEPRDSAVYFCASGSGRAYTGELFFGEGSRLTVL.